This record concerns one T cell receptor (beta chain) sequence. The data were obtained in a study of shared clonotypes between healthy human individuals. As for the study in general: A couple of female and three male donors aged 18 to 49 were enrolled. CD8 memory received one plate per donor, CD8 naive two, CD4 memory three and CD4 naive three.

This was a deep-level run. TCRdb's table, derived via immunoSEQ multiplex PCR, lists solely in-frame clones and lacks some. The sample gives 2,500,000 or so clones, around 94% of which show up once; over 0.12% is in the top ten. V lost 7 bases, J lost 10 bases, and 17 bases lay in between. The CDR3 totals 14 residues. The germline V gene encodes CDR1 MDHEN and CDR2 SYDVKM. The source is a man aged 18 to 30 in good health. Sequencing input: naive CD4+ T cells sorted from blood. Specified subset: CD45RA+ positively selected. This chain uses TRBV28 with TRBJ1-6, with D maybe TRBD1 (6 bases). CDR3 bases: TGTGCCAGCAAATCGGAGGGGGAAAGATCACCCCTCCACTTT. Translation: CASKSEGERSPLHF.